The clone carrying this TCR beta chain has a handful of counts. Its matching antigen is unknown. From the 5' RACE reads, TCRdb called clonotypes with MiXCR, one entry per CDR3 protein. The table includes roughly 670,000 distinct CDR3 sequences, roughly 19% detected once. The sample originates from a study of CD8 T cells in ankylosing spondylitis. Per the germline V gene, CDR1 is SQVTM and CDR2 is ANQGSEA. Deletions cut 6 bases from V and 0 bases from J, with 18 bases between. CDR3 length equals 16 residues. Study-level findings and limits: For ankylosing spondylitis blood, a TCR beta motif of several highly homologous variants appeared characteristic.

The chain links TRBV29-1 to TRBJ2-1, with D maybe TRBD2 (5 bases). Sequencing was done on a sample of blood, either unsorted or a sorted T cell fraction (not recorded which). This clonotype was obtained from a male donor with ankylosing spondylitis. This chain's CDR3 is CSVDLLLGSSYNEQFF. The CDR3 DNA reads as TGCAGCGTAGACCTACTACTAGGGAGCTCCTACAATGAGCAGTTCTTC.